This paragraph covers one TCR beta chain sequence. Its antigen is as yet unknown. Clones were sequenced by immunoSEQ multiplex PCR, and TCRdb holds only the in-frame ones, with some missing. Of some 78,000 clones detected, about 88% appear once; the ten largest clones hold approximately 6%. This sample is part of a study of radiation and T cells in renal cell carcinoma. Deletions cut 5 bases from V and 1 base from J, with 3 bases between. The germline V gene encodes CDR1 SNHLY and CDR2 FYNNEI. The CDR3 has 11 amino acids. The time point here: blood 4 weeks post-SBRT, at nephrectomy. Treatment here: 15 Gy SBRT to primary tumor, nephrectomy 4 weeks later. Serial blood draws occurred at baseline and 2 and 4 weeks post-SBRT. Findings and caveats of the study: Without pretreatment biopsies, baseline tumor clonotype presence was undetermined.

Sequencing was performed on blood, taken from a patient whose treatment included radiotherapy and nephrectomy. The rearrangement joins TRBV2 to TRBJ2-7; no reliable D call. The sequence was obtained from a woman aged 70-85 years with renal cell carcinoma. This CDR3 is CASSRSYEQYF. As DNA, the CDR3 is TGTGCCAGCAGTAGGTCCTACGAGCAGTACTTC.